This T cell receptor beta chain derives from a study of radiotherapy plus CTLA-4 blockade in lung cancer (dated by TCRdb to 2017 to 2018). For context, the study as a whole: Objective responses were observed in 15% to 20% of enrolled patients, and disease control was achieved in 31%.

This clone was observed a handful of times. Its specific antigen is unknown. The record has no base qualities; no much larger clone is one base away. Library preparation used the immunoSEQ multiplex PCR assay. TCRdb took over this immuneACCESS table, retaining in-frame rearrangements with V and J assigned. Such tables are incomplete; in checked studies, under half of the missing clones stem from an unresolved V gene, and the remainder is unexplained. The sample table contains 50,000 or so clones; only one count was recorded for 70% to 90% of them. The ten largest clonotypes hold less than 9.5% of the sample. In this study, focal radiation therapy paired with CTLA-4 blockade (ipilimumab) was tested in patients who had chemo-refractory metastatic non-small-cell lung cancer. From a lookup of the germline V gene, CDR1 and CDR2 are MNHNS and SASEGT. The CDR3 starts with the cysteine, ends with the phenylalanine, and has 13 residues. Just CDR3 DNA is preserved here, 39 bases in frame from base 1. A distance of 15 bases separates the germline ends of V and J, which lose 10 bases and 6 bases respectively.

Overall study outcomes, separate from this receptor: The strongest predictors of response were reported to be early dynamic shifts in blood T cell clones along with a rise in serum interferon-beta following radiation. After treatment with radiotherapy and ipilimumab, TCR clones that originated in tumors expanded in peripheral blood.

The clonotype was recovered from a human donor with non-small cell lung cancer whose response to radiotherapy plus ipilimumab could not be evaluated. Material: peripheral blood, obtained from a patient treated with radiotherapy plus ipilimumab. The rearrangement combines TRBV6-1 with TRBJ1-4, and perhaps TRBD1 as D gene, on 5 matching bases. CDR3 sequence: CATSRVSDEKLFF. The base sequence is TGTGCCACCTCCAGGGTGTCAGATGAAAAACTGTTTTTT.